This TCR beta chain was profiled in a study of blood T cell repertoires in COVID-19. At the level of the study: Specimens from acute and convalescent COVID-19 originated in the United States, Italy and Spain. In each case, the material was cDNA or gDNA derived from T cells, B-cell-depleted T cells, or PBMCs.

With 2 bases removed from V and 0 bases from J, the gap between germline ends came to 6 bases. CDR3 length: 14 residues. CDR1 is KGHSY and CDR2 is FQNENV in the germline V gene. The method was immunoSEQ multiplex PCR; TCRdb's version includes in-frame clones alone and lacks a portion of them. Among about 240,000 clones listed, 88% were seen once. The receptor was derived from a woman aged 25-40 years with acute or convalescent COVID-19. The sequenced sample consisted of peripheral blood. This sequence joins TRBV16 and TRBJ2-3; D is perhaps TRBD1 (5 bases). The DNA for the CDR3 is TGTGCCAGCAGCCAACAGGGAAGCACAGATACGCAGTATTTT. This codes for CASSQQGSTDTQYF.